The 18 T cell receptor beta chains in this list originate from one sample, sequenced in a study of molecular identifiers for immune sequencing clone quantification (dated by TCRdb to the late 2010s). Library preparation used PCR. The instrument was an Illumina HiSeq 4000. Clones were called with MiXCR by TCRdb after fastp trimmed the public reads at Q25, and only in-frame beta chains were retained. Each entry is one CDR3 protein sequence, shown with its most common DNA and genes. For this sample the table gives about 510,000 distinct CDR3 sequences, of which about 21% were detected only once. Of the sample, approximately 0.8% is held by the ten largest clones. The sequencing input was naive CD8+ T cells from blood, with Jurkat cell RNA spiked in. In light of the paper, this sample's cell subset or site label describes: FACS-sorted CD8+CD4-CCR7+CD45RA+ naive T cells. The receptor source for this set is a human donor in good health. Some libraries in this study had Jurkat cell RNA spiked in.

The chain joins TRBV6-2 or TRBV6-3 to TRBJ2-3; a possible D gene is TRBD2 (6 bases). The CDR3 is made up of 14 amino acids. Germline V gives CDR1 MNHEY, CDR2 SVGEGT. V shed 8 bases and J shed 4 bases, with 16 bases lying between them. CDR3: CASGSGQVSDTQYF. CDR3 in DNA: TGTGCCAGCGGGAGCGGGCAGGTCTCAGATACGCAGTATTTT.

The genes are TRBV7-9 and TRBJ2-3; 9 bases are a match to TRBD1. Trimming removed 3 bases from V and 4 bases from J; junction bases left unmatched: 17. Germline values: CDR1 SEHNR, CDR2 FQNEAQ (reference sequence). There are 19 residues in the CDR3. As DNA, the CDR3 is TGTGCCAGCAGCTTGCCCCTCGGGGGACAGGGAAAAGGACCAGATACGCAGTATTTT. Protein sequence: CASSLPLGGQGKGPDTQYF.

A few counts support this clonotype. This chain joins TRBV7-9 and TRBJ2-7; 7 bases agree with TRBD1. Germline values: CDR1 SEHNR, CDR2 FQNEAQ (reference sequence). J was trimmed by 6 bases and V by 5 bases; bases with no gene match: 10. The CDR3 is 14 residues long. The CDR3 coding sequence is TGTGCCAGCAGCACCTCCGGGACAGTTTTCGAGCAGTACTTC. It is translated as CASSTSGTVFEQYF. Together with reference TRBV7-9 and TRBJ2-7, the CDR3 gives the full variable domain: DTGVSQNPRHKITKRGQNVTFRCDPISEHNRLYWYRQTLGQGPEFLTYFQNEAQLEKSRLLSDRFSAERPKGSFSTLEIQRTEQGDSAMYLCASSTSGTVFEQYFGPGTRLTVT.

This clonotype was seen at least ten times. The chain is built from TRBV30 and TRBJ1-1; D is unresolved. This CDR3 spans 12 amino acids. The V end was cut by 5 bases, the J end by 3 bases, with 10 bases between. Germline CDR1 and CDR2: GTSNPN and SVGIG (reference sequence). CDR3 loop: CAWGLGYTEAFF. DNA for the CDR3: TGTGCCTGGGGCTTGGGATACACTGAAGCTTTCTTT.

The V gene is TRBV11-2, the J gene TRBJ2-7; D gene uncertain. The V gene's germline CDR1 is SGHAT and CDR2 FQNNGV. Deletions cut 1 base from V and 7 bases from J, with 20 bases between. The CDR3 is 16 amino acids. The CDR3 spells CASSLGWTQPEPEQYF. The CDR3 DNA is TGTGCCAGCAGCTTAGGTTGGACGCAGCCCGAACCGGAGCAGTACTTC.

Only a few counts were recorded for this clonotype. The chain is built from TRBV29-1 and TRBJ1-2; D possibly corresponds to TRBD1 (6 bases). Trimming took off 7 bases at V and 4 bases at J, with 19 bases between the two ends. Germline V CDR1 and CDR2: SQVTM, ANQGSEA. The CDR3 sequence is 14 residues long. CDR3 protein: CSAKVPGHIYGYTF. CDR3 bases: TGCAGCGCAAAAGTCCCGGGACATATCTATGGCTACACCTTC.

In this sample, this clonotype turned up many times. The chain has TRBV28 and TRBJ2-5; D is undetermined. The CDR3 totals 14 residues. V was trimmed by 5 bases and J by 7 bases, leaving 17 bases between them. Germline V gene sequence: CDR1 MDHEN, CDR2 SYDVKM. The CDR3 loop is CASSAPRRGSTQYF. In nucleotides, the CDR3 is TGTGCCAGCAGTGCCCCCCGGCGCGGTTCGACCCAGTACTTC.

A word on this clonotype: Given a much more abundant clone one base away, this may be a read error. V gene TRBV18 combines with J gene TRBJ2-3; 9 bases agree with TRBD1. Germline CDR1 is KGHSH and CDR2 is LQKENI. The length of the CDR3 is 17 residues. The junction had 14 bases not matched to a gene; V was cut back by 2 bases and J by 8 bases. The DNA for the CDR3 is TGTGCCAGCTCACCATTTCGGGGACAGGGAGTCGCAGGTACGCAGTATTTT. It codes for CASSPFRGQGVAGTQYF. The full variable domain, with the rest looked up from reference TRBV18 and TRBJ2-3, is NAGVMQNPRHLVRRRGQEARLRCSPMKGHSHVYWYRQLPEEGLKFMVYLQKENIIDESGMPKERFSAEFPKEGPSILRIQQVVRGDSAAYFCASSPFRGQGVAGTQYFGPGTRLTVL.

This chain joins TRBV5-6 and TRBJ2-7, with D hard to call. This CDR3 is 18 amino acids long. Trimming cost V 0 bases and J 0 bases, with 19 bases left between them. Germline loops: CDR1 SGHDT, CDR2 YYEEEE. CDR3 loop: CASSLVAPAWAFSYEQYF. The CDR3 region has the DNA TGTGCCAGCAGCTTGGTCGCCCCAGCGTGGGCCTTCTCCTACGAGCAGTACTTC.

As for this clonotype: This CDR3 is missing its conserved last phenylalanine or tryptophan, likely due to a read error. V gene TRBV19 combines with J gene TRBJ2-3; 8 bases are a match to TRBD2. V was clipped by 2 bases and J by 6 bases; unmatched bases: 7. Germline V gene data show CDR1 as LNHDA and CDR2 as SQIVND (reference sequence). The CDR3 totals 15 residues. The CDR3 DNA is TGTGCCAGTAGTATACTCTCGGGAGGGCCGGATACGCAGTATCTT. Residues: CASSILSGGPDTQYL.

This clonotype appeared a few times. The chain recombines TRBV24-1 with TRBJ2-2, with 8 bases aligning to TRBD1. There are 16 residues in the CDR3. V trimming: 3 bases; J trimming: 4 bases; junction bases outside the gene matches: 6. CDR1 and CDR2 (germline): KGHDR, SFDVKD. The CDR3 DNA reads TGTGCCACCAGTGATCAACGGACAGGGACCACCGGGGAGCTGTTTTTT. As protein: CATSDQRTGTTGELFF.

The table lists this clonotype with many counts. The chain is built from TRBV6-6 and TRBJ2-3; 7 bases match TRBD2. J gave up 5 bases and V 11 bases, and 10 bases lay outside the gene matches. This CDR3 is 13 amino acids long. Germline CDR1 MNHNY, CDR2 SVGAGI (reference sequence). The CDR3 here is CAVEAGSIDTQYF. In DNA form, the CDR3 reads TGTGCCGTAGAAGCGGGATCGATAGATACGCAGTATTTT.

This clonotype was counted only a few times. The chain joins TRBV10-2 to TRBJ1-1; the D gene is possibly TRBD1 (6 bases). Per the germline V gene, CDR1 is WSHSY and CDR2 is SAAADI. V was trimmed by 11 bases and J by 3 bases, leaving 16 bases between them. The CDR3 spans 13 residues. In DNA form, the CDR3 reads TGCGCCGTAGATGGGGGGGCGGACACTGAAGCTTTCTTT. It yields the protein CAVDGGADTEAFF.

Only a few counts were recorded for this clonotype. This chain joins TRBV4-1 and TRBJ1-3; tentatively, D is TRBD1 (5 bases). The CDR3 loop spans 16 amino acids. Trimming took 2 bases from V and 14 from J, leaving 25 bases between them. Germline CDR1 and CDR2: MGHRA and YSYEKL. The CDR3 DNA reads as TGCGCCAGCAGCCAACGCTCGGGGGACCCCGAAATAGGTTTATATTTT. Amino acid sequence: CASSQRSGDPEIGLYF.

This clonotype occurred a few times. The chain joins TRBV9 to TRBJ2-2; TRBD2 might be the D (6 bases). The germline V and J ends were trimmed by 4 bases and 6 bases, with 19 bases remaining between them. The length of the CDR3 is 16 residues. Germline V gene data show CDR1 as SGDLS and CDR2 as YYNGEE. Here the CDR3 DNA reads TGTGCCAGCAGCACCCACGCGGGGACGATTGCCGGGGAGCTGTTTTTT. Its protein is CASSTHAGTIAGELFF.

Remarks on this clonotype: A read error is possible here, since a much larger clone lies one base away. This chain joins TRBV7-2 and TRBJ2-7; D not resolved. The germline V gene encodes CDR1 SGHTA and CDR2 FQGNSA. The CDR3 extends over 12 amino acids. Here the CDR3 reads CAGSLSTYEQYF. CDR3 DNA: TGTGCCGGCAGCTTAAGTACTTACGAGCAGTACTTC.

This clonotype came up many times. This rearrangement joins TRBV7-6 to TRBJ2-5, with D hard to call. The CDR3 is made up of 15 amino acids. The V gene lost 1 base and the J gene lost 2 bases, with 11 bases spanning the gap. In germline, CDR1 is SGHVS, CDR2 FNYEAQ. The CDR3 nucleotides are TGTGCCAGCAGCTTAGACCCACTCGAACAAGAGACCCAGTACTTC. Translating it yields CASSLDPLEQETQYF.

The CDR3 loop reads CASSYVAGYYEQYF. Here the CDR3 DNA reads TGTGCCAGCAGTTACGTCGCAGGTTATTACGAGCAGTACTTC. The gene calls are TRBV6-5 and TRBJ2-7; D is ambiguous. The length of the CDR3 is 14 residues. The V gene lost 2 bases and the J gene lost 4 bases, with 12 bases spanning the gap. CDR1 is MNHEY, CDR2 SVGAGI, per germline.